This T cell receptor beta chain derives from a study of long-term antiretroviral therapy in people with HIV. Study observations and caveats: HIV repertoires covered narrower CDR3 length ranges than controls did.

To note about this clone: What it recognizes is unknown.

The CDR3 is 13 residues long. Germline CDR1 reads KGHSH; CDR2 reads LQKENI. The V end was cut by 6 bases, the J end by 5 bases, with 13 bases between. Version v3.0 of the immunoSEQ assay ran at survey level. Only in-frame clones appear in the TCRdb table, and some are missing; sequencing was by immunoSEQ multiplex PCR. The repertoire holds about 22,000 clones, with 80% to 90% as singletons. The chain combines TRBV18 with TRBJ1-1; D is perhaps TRBD1 (5 bases). This receptor was obtained from a woman aged 30 to 39 with HIV. The material was unsorted PBMCs, obtained 1.8 years before starting antiretroviral therapy. CDR3: CASSAVGGTEAFF. Written as DNA, the CDR3 is TGTGCCAGCTCCGCAGTCGGGGGTACTGAAGCTTTCTTT.